Here is one T cell receptor beta chain with its context. The antigen remains unidentified. This CDR3 contains 13 residues. Germline CDR1 reads SNHLY; CDR2 reads FYNNEI. Trimming took off 8 bases at V and 7 bases at J, with 15 bases between the two ends. Only in-frame clones appear in the TCRdb table, and some are missing; sequencing was by immunoSEQ multiplex PCR. Among some 90,000 clones listed, around four fifths were seen once. The data were obtained in a study of radiotherapy plus CTLA-4 blockade in lung cancer. For the study at large: Objective responses were seen in 15% to 20% of patients, disease control in about 30%. Study-wide points: Blood saw expansion of tumor-derived TCR clones after radiotherapy plus ipilimumab.

The source is a human donor with non-small cell lung cancer who had stable disease on radiotherapy plus ipilimumab. The chain couples TRBV2 to TRBJ2-4; either TRBD1 or TRBD2 may supply D (7 bases each). Sequencing used peripheral blood, obtained from a patient treated with radiotherapy plus ipilimumab. In DNA, the CDR3 is TGTGCCAGCGTCAGGGGGGGCGGGAACATTCAGTACTTC. This gives the protein CASVRGGGNIQYF. Full variable domain (remainder filled in from reference TRBV2 and TRBJ2-4): EPEVTQTPSHQVTQMGQEVILRCVPISNHLYFYWYRQILGQKVEFLVSFYNNEISEKSEIFDDQFSVERPDGSNFTLKIRSTKLEDSAMYFCASVRGGGNIQYFGAGTRLSVL.